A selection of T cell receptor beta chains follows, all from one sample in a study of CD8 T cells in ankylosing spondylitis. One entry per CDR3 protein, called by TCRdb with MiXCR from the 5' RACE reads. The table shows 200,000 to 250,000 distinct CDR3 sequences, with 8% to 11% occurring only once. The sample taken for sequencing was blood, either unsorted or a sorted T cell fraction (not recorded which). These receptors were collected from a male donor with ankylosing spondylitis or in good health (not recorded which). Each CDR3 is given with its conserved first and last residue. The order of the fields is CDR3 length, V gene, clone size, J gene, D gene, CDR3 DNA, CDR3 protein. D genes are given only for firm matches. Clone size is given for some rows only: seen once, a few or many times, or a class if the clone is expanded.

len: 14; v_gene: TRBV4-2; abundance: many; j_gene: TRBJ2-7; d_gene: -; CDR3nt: TGTGCCAGCACAGGGGCGGGAGATACCTACGAGCAGTACTTC; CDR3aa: CASTGAGDTYEQYF
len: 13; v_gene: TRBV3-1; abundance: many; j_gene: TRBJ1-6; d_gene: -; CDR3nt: TGTGCCAGCAGCCCCAGGGGCAATTCACCCCTCCACTTT; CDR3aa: CASSPRGNSPLHF
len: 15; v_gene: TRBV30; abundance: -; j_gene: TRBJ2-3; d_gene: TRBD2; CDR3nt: TGTACCTGGAGTGAGGGCGGGGGGAGCACAGATACGCAGTATTTT; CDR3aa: CTWSEGGGSTDTQYF
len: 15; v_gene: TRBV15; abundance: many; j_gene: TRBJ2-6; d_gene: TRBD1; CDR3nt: TGTGCCACCAGCGATTGGGGACAGGGGACCAACGTCCTGACTTTC; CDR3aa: CATSDWGQGTNVLTF
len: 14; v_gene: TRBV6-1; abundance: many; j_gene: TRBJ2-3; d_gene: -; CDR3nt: TGTGCCACGTCCCCCCAGGGGATCTCAGATACGCAGTATTTT; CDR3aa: CATSPQGISDTQYF
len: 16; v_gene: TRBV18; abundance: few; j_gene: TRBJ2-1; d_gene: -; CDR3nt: TGTGCCAGCTCACCTCAGGAATATTTGGCCTACAATGAGCAGTTCTTC; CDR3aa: CASSPQEYLAYNEQFF
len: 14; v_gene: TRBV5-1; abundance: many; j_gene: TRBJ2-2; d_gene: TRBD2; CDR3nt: TGCGCCAGCTCTCAGCGGGAGAACACCGGGGAGCTGTTTTTT; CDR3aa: CASSQRENTGELFF
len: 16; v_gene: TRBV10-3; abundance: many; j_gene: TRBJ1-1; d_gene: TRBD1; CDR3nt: TGTGCCATCAGTGTACCGATCGGACAGGGCCACACTGAAGCTTTCTTT; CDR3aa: CAISVPIGQGHTEAFF
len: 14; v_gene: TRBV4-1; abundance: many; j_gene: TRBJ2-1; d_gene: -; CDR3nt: TGCGCCAGCAGCCAAGATTCCCTAGTGGATGAGCAGTTCTTC; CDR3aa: CASSQDSLVDEQFF
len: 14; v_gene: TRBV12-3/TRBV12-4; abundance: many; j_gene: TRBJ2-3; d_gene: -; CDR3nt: TGTGCCATCGGGGGTGGGGGGCCCACTGATACGCAGTATTTT; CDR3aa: CAIGGGGPTDTQYF
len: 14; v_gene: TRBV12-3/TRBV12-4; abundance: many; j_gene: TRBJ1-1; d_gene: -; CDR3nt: TGTGCCAGCAGCATACAGGGAGGGAGCACTGAAGCTTTCTTT; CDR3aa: CASSIQGGSTEAFF
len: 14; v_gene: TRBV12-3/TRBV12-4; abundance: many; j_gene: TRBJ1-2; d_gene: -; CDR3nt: TGTGCCAGCAGGCTGACAGGACCCCACTATGGCTACACCTTC; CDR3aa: CASRLTGPHYGYTF
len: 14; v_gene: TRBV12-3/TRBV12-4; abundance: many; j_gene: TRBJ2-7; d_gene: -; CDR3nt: TGTGCCAGCACCAAAAATCCAGTAACCTACGAGCAGTACTTC; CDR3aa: CASTKNPVTYEQYF
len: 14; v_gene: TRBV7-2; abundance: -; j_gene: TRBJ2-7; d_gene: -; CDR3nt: TGTGCCAGCAGCTTAGGAGAGGGGATCGGCGAGCAGTACTTC; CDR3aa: CASSLGEGIGEQYF
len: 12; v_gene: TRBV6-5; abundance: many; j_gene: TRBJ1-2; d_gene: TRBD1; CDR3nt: TGTGCCATCAGGGGGGCAGGCTATGGCTACACCTTC; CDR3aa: CAIRGAGYGYTF
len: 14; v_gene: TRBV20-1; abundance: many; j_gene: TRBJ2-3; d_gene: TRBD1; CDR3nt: TGCAGTGCTCCGACAGGGCGGGGCACAGATACGCAGTATTTT; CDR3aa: CSAPTGRGTDTQYF
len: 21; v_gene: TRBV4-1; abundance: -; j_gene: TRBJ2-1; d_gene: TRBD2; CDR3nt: TGCGCCAGCAGCCAGCCTACTAGCGTCACCAACCTCCTGAGCTCCTACAATGAGCAGTTCTTC; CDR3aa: CASSQPTSVTNLLSSYNEQFF
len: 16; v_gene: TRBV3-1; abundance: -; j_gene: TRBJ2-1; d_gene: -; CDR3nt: TGTGCCAGCAGCCAAGATCCCGGGCTAGCAGGCAATGAGCAGTTCTTC; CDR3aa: CASSQDPGLAGNEQFF
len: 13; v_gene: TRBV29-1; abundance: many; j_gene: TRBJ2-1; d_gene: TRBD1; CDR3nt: TGCAGCGTTCCGGGACAGGGGGCCAGTGAGCAGTTCTTC; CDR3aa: CSVPGQGASEQFF
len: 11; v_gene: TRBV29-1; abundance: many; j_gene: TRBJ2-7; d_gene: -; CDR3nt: TGCAGCGTTGGGTGGGGGCACGAGCAGTACTTC; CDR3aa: CSVGWGHEQYF
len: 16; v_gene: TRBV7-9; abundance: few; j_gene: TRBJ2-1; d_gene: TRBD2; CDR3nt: TGTGCCAGCAGTCACAGCGGGGGAAGCTCCTACAATGAGCAGTTCTTC; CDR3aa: CASSHSGGSSYNEQFF
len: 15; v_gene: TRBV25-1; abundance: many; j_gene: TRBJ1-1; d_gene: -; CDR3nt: TGTGCCAGCAGTGGGTTAAGGGCAGTTTTCACTGAAGCTTTCTTT; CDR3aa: CASSGLRAVFTEAFF
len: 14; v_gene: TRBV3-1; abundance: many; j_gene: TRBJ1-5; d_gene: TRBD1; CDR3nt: TGTGCCAGCAGCCTGGGACAGGGGAGGCAGCCCCAGCATTTT; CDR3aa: CASSLGQGRQPQHF
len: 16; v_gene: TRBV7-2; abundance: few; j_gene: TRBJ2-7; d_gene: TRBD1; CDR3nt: TGTGCCAGCAGCTTAGTGGGGACAGGGGTCTCCTACGAGCAGTACTTC; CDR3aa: CASSLVGTGVSYEQYF
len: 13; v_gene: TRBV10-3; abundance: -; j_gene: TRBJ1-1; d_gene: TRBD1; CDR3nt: TGTGCCATCAGTGAGTCCGGGACAGGGCGAGCTTTCTTT; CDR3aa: CAISESGTGRAFF
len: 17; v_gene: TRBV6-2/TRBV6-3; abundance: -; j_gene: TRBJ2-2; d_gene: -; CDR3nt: TGTGCCAGCAGATTGGTACGCAAACAGGATCACACCGGGGAGCTGTTTTTT; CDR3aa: CASRLVRKQDHTGELFF
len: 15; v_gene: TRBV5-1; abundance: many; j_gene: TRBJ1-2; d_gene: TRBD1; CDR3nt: TGCGCCAGCAGCTTAACGACAGGGTTGAGCTATGGCTACACCTTC; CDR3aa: CASSLTTGLSYGYTF
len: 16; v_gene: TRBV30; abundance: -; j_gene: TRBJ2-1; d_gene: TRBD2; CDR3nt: TGTGCCTGCCGAGGACTAGCGGGTTTCTCCTACAATGAGCAGTTCTTC; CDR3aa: CACRGLAGFSYNEQFF
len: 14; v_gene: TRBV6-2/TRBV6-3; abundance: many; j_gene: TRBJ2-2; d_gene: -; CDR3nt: TGTGCCAGCAGTTATTCGACTAGTCCTGGGGAGCTGTTTTTT; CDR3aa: CASSYSTSPGELFF
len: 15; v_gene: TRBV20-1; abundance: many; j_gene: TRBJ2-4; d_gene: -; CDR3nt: TGCAGTGCTAGATACCCGGGGCAGGCCAAAAACATTCAGTACTTC; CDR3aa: CSARYPGQAKNIQYF
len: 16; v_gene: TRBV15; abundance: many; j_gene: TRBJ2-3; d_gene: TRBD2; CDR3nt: TGTGCCACCAGCAGAGAAAACGGGGGGAGTGCAGATACGCAGTATTTT; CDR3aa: CATSRENGGSADTQYF
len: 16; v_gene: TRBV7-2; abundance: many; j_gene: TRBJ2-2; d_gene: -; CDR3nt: TGTGCCACCAGGGGTTCGGGAGAGTCGAACACCGGGGAGCTGTTTTTT; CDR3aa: CATRGSGESNTGELFF
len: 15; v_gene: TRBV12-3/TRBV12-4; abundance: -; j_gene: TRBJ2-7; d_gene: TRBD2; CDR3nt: TGTGCCAGCAGTTGGGGGCTAGCGGGCGGTTACGAGCAGTACTTC; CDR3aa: CASSWGLAGGYEQYF
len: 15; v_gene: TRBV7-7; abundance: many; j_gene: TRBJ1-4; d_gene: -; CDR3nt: TGTGCCAGCAGCTTAGGCAGGGAGAGGAACGAAAAACTGTTTTTT; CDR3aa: CASSLGRERNEKLFF
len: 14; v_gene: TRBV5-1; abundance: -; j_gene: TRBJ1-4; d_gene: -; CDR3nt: TGCGCCAGCAGTCTCTCGGCCCTGGGGGAAAAACTGTTTTTT; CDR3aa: CASSLSALGEKLFF
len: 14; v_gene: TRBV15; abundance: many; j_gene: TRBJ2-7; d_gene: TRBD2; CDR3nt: TGTGCCACCAGCAAGACTAGCGGATTCTACGAGCAGTACTTC; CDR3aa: CATSKTSGFYEQYF
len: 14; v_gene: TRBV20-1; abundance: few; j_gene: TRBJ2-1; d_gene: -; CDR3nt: TGCAGTGCTAGGGCCAGTGGACCCTACAATGAGCAGTTCTTC; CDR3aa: CSARASGPYNEQFF
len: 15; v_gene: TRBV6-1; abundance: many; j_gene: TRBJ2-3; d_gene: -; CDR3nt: TGTGCCAGCACCTTACCAAGACAGACGCCAGATACGCAGTATTTT; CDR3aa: CASTLPRQTPDTQYF
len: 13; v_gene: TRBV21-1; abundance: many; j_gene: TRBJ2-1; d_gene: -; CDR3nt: TGTGCCAGCAGCAAACGGGGGTACAATGAGCAGTTCTTC; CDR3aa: CASSKRGYNEQFF
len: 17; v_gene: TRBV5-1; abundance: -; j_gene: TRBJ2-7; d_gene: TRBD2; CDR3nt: TGCGCCAGCAGCCCCGGGACTAGCGGGAGGCTTTCCTACGAGCAGTACTTC; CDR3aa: CASSPGTSGRLSYEQYF
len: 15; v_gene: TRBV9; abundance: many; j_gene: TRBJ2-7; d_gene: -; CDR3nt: TGTGCCAGCAGCGTAGAGATGGACGGCGCCTACGAGCAGTACTTC; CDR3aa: CASSVEMDGAYEQYF
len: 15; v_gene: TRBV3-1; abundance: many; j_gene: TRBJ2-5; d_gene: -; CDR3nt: TGTGCCAGCAGCCAAGATTTAAAAGCGCAAGAGACCCAGTACTTC; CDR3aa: CASSQDLKAQETQYF
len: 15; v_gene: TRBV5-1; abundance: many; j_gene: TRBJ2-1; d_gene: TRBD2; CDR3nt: TGCGCCAGCAGCTTCACTGTAGCGGGGGTCGGCGAGCAGTTCTTC; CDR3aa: CASSFTVAGVGEQFF
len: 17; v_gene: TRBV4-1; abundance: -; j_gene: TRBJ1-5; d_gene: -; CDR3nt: TGCGCCAGCAGCCAAGATCGAGATGGAGGGGGCAATCAGCCCCAGCATTTT; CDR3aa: CASSQDRDGGGNQPQHF